This T cell receptor (beta chain) was sequenced during a study of read filtering for tumor transcriptome and immune sequencing. From 350 to 500 ng of RNA, a library with molecular barcoded alpha/delta and beta/gamma adaptors was made. TCRdb independently ran MiXCR on the reads; one entry per CDR3 protein. The repertoire holds 100,000 to 150,000 distinct CDR3 sequences, with approximately 13% as singletons. This clonotype was counted many times. The CDR3 has 16 residues. Germline V gives CDR1 LGHDT, CDR2 YNNKEL (reference sequence). V gave up 0 bases and J gave up 0 bases, with 11 bases separating them. At the time of active disease, bone marrow was collected from every patient.

This sequence originates from a donor aged 40 or over with multiple myeloma. The chain couples TRBV3-1 to TRBJ1-1; D is perhaps TRBD1 (5 bases). Sequenced input: a population of CD138-negative cells sorted from bone marrow. The CDR3 coding sequence is TGTGCCAGCAGCCAAGATAGGGGCTTAATGAACACTGAAGCTTTCTTT. Its protein is CASSQDRGLMNTEAFF. The full variable domain, in which reference TRBV3-1 and TRBJ1-1 provide the parts outside the CDR3, is DTAVSQTPKYLVTQMGNDKSIKCEQNLGHDTMYWYKQDSKKFLKIMFSYNNKELIINETVPNRFSPKSPDKAHLNLHINSLELGDSAVYFCASSQDRGLMNTEAFFGQGTRLTVV.